Presented here are 5 T cell receptor beta chains from one specimen sequenced in a study of yellow fever vaccine responses in identical twins. TCRdb reprocessed the RT-PCR reads via MiXCR and lists one record per CDR3 protein. The data contain roughly 700 distinct CDR3 sequences, around 86% of them singletons. This specimen was T cells from blood (PBMCs), unsorted or a sorted subset (not recorded which), taken before or after yellow fever vaccination (not recorded which). Receptors originate from a young woman who received the yellow fever vaccine.

This chain uses TRBV2 with TRBJ2-1; D remains ambiguous. Germline V gene lookup returns CDR1 SNHLY and CDR2 FYNNEI. Trimming shortened V by 3 bases and J by 8 bases, and 14 bases separated the two germline ends. This CDR3 has 14 amino acids. The CDR3 here is CASSELDLAYEQFF. In DNA, the CDR3 is TGTGCCAGCAGTGAGCTCGACCTGGCCTATGAGCAGTTCTTC. Full variable domain (remainder filled in from reference TRBV2 and TRBJ2-1): EPEVTQTPSHQVTQMGQEVILRCVPISNHLYFYWYRQILGQKVEFLVSFYNNEISEKSEIFDDQFSVERPDGSNFTLKIRSTKLEDSAMYFCASSELDLAYEQFFGPGTRLTVL.

The rearrangement uses TRBV11-3 and TRBJ1-2, with D unclear. V lost 6 bases and J lost 8, with 10 bases in between. CDR1 is SGHNT, CDR2 YENEEA, per germline. The CDR3 loop spans 11 amino acids. The CDR3 loop reads CASRQRLGYTF. The DNA of the CDR3 is TGTGCCAGCAGACAGCGTCTGGGCTACACCTTC.

J is TRBJ1-2 and V is TRBV5-1, with 8 bases identical to TRBD1. Germline CDR1 is SGHRS and CDR2 is YFSETQ. There are 16 residues in the CDR3. V lost 4 bases to trimming and J lost 2 bases; unmatched junction nucleotides: 10. CDR3 DNA: TGCGCCAGCAGCGGGGTCTCGGACAGGGAAAACTATGGCTACACCTTC. Translation gives CASSGVSDRENYGYTF.

The chain joins TRBV12-3 or TRBV12-4 to TRBJ2-3, with 10 nucleotides matching TRBD2. This CDR3 has 18 amino acids. V lost 0 bases, J lost 2 bases, and 8 bases stayed unmatched. CDR3 amino acids: CASSLAGSSGGFTDTQYF. CDR3 nucleotides: TGTGCCAGCAGTTTAGCAGGTTCTAGCGGGGGATTCACAGATACGCAGTATTTT.

The chain links TRBV4-1 to TRBJ2-1; perhaps D is TRBD1 or TRBD2 (6 bases each). The CDR3 totals 14 residues. CDR1 is MGHRA, CDR2 YSYEKL, per germline. The V end lost 8 bases, the J end lost 5 bases, and 16 bases lay between the germline ends. CDR3 loop: CASLGAGSHNEQFF. The DNA for the CDR3 is TGCGCCAGCCTGGGGGCGGGGAGCCACAATGAGCAGTTCTTC.